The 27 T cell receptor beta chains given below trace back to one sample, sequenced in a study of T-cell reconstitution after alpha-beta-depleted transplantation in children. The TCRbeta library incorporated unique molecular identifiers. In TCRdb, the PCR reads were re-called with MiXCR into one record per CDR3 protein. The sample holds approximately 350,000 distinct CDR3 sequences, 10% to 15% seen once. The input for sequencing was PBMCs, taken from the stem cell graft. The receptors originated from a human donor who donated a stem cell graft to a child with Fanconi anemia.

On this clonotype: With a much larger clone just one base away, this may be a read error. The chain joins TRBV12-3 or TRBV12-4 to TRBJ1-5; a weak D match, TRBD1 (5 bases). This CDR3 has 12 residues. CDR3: CASGGGSQPRHF. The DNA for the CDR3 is TGTGCCAGCGGGGGGGGGAGTCAGCCCCGGCATTTT.

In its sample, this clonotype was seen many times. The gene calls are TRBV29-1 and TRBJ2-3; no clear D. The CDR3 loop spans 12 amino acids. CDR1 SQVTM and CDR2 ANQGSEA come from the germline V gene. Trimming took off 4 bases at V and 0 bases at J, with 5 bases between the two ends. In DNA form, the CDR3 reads TGCAGCGTTGTTTTTAGCACAGATACGCAGTATTTT. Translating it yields CSVVFSTDTQYF.

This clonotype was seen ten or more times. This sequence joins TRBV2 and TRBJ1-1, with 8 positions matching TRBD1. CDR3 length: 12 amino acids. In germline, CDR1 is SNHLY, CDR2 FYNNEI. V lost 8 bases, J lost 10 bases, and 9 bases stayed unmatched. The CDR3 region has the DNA TGTGCCAGCTCGGACAGGGATGGTGTAGCTTTCTTT. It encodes CASSDRDGVAFF.

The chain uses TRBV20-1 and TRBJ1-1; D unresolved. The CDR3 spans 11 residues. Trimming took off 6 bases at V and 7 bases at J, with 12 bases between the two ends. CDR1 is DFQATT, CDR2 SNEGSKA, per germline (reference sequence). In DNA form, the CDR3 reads TGCAGTGCCACTTTAACGGGTGAAGCTTTCTTT. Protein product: CSATLTGEAFF.

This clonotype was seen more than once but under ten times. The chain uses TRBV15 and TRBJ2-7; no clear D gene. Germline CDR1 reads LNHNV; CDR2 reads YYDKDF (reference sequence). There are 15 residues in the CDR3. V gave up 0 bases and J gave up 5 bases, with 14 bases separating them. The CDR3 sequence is CATSRDNSPRDEQYF. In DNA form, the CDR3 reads TGTGCCACCAGCAGAGATAACTCGCCCCGAGACGAGCAGTACTTC.

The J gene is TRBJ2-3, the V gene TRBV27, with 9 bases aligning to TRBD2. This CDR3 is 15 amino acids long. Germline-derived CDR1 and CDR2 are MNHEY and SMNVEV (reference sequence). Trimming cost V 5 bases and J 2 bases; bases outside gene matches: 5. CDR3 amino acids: CASSPLAGDTDTQYF. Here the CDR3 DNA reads TGTGCCAGCAGTCCCTTAGCGGGGGACACAGATACGCAGTATTTT.

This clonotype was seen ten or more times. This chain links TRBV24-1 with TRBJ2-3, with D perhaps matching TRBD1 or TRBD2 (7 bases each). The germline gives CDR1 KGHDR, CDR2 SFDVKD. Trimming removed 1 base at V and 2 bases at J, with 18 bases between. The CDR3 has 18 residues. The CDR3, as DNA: TGTGCCACCAGTGATTTAGGGGGGGGACAGCCGAACACAGATACGCAGTATTTT. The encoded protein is CATSDLGGGQPNTDTQYF.

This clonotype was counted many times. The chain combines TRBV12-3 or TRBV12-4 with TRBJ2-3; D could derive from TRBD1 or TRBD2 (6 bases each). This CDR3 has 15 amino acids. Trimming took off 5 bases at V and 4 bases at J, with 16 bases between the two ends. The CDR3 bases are TGTGCCAGCAGTCCCCGGAGGGGGGTCGCAGATACGCAGTATTTT. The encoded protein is CASSPRRGVADTQYF.

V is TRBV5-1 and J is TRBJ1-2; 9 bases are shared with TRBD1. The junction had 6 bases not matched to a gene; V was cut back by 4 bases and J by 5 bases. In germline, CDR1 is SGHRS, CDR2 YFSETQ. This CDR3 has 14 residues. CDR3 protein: CASSQTGGNYGYTF. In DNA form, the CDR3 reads TGCGCCAGCAGCCAAACAGGGGGCAATTATGGCTACACCTTC.

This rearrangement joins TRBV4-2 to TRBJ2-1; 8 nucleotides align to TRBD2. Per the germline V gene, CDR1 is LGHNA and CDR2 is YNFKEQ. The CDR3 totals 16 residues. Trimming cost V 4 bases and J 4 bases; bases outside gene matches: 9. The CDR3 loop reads CASSPAGGDVYNEQFF. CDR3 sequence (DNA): TGTGCCAGCAGCCCTGCGGGGGGCGATGTTTACAATGAGCAGTTCTTC.

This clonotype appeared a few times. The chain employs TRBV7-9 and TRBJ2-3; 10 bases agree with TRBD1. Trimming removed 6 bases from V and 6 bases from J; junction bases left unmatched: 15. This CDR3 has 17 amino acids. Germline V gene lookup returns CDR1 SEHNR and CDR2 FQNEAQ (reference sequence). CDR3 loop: CASRKLGGTGAEDTQYF. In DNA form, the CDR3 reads TGTGCCAGCAGAAAGCTAGGTGGGACAGGGGCAGAGGATACGCAGTATTTT.

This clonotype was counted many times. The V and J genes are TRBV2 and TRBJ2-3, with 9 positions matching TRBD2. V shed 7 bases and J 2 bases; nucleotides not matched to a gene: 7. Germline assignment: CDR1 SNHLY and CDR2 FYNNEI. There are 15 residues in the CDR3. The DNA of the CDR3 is TGTGCCAGCAAGAATGCGGGGGGGCACACAGATACGCAGTATTTT. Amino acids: CASKNAGGHTDTQYF.

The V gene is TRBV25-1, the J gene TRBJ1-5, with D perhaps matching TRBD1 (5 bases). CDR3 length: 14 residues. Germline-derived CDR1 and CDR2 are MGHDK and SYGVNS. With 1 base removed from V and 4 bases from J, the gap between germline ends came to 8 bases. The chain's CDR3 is CASSESGGNQPQHF. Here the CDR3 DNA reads TGTGCCAGCAGTGAATCCGGGGGAAATCAGCCCCAGCATTTT.

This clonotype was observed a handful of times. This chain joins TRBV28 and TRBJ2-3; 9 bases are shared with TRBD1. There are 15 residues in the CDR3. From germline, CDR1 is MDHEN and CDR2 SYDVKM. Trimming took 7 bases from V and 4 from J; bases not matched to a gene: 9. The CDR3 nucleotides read TGTGCCAGCATGGGGGACAGGGCTCGGTCAGATACGCAGTATTTT. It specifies CASMGDRARSDTQYF.

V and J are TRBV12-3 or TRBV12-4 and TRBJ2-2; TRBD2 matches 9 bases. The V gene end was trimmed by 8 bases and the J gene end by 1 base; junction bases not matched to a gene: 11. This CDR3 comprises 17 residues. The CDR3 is CASGRGGAGLNTGELFF. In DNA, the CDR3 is TGTGCCAGCGGGCGGGGGGGAGCCGGACTGAACACCGGGGAGCTGTTTTTT.

Written as DNA, the CDR3 is TGCGCCAGCAGTCGAGTCGTAGGGGATAATCAGCCCCAGCATTTT. It encodes CASSRVVGDNQPQHF. The gene calls are TRBV4-3 and TRBJ1-5; tentatively, D is TRBD1 (5 bases). This CDR3 comprises 15 residues. The germline V gene encodes CDR1 LGHNA and CDR2 YSLEER. Trimming removed 6 bases from V and 4 bases from J, with 16 bases in between.

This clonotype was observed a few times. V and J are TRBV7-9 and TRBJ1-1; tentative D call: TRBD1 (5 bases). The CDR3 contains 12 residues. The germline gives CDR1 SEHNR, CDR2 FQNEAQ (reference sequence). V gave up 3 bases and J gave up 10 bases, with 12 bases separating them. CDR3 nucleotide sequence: TGTGCCAGCAGCTTGTCAATGGGGGTAGCTTTCTTT. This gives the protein CASSLSMGVAFF. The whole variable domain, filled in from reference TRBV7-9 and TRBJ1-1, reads DTGVSQNPRHKITKRGQNVTFRCDPISEHNRLYWYRQTLGQGPEFLTYFQNEAQLEKSRLLSDRFSAERPKGSFSTLEIQRTEQGDSAMYLCASSLSMGVAFFGQGTRLTVV.

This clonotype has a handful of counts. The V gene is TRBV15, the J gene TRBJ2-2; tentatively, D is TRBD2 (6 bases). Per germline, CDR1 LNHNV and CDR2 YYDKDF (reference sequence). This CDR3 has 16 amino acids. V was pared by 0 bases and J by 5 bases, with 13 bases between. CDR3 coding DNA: TGTGCCACCAGCAGAGATCGGCGCGGGGTAACCGGGGAGCTGTTTTTT. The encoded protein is CATSRDRRGVTGELFF.

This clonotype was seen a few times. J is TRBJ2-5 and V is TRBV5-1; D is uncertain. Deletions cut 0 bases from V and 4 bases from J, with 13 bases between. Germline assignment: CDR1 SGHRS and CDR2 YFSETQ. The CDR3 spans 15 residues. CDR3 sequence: CASSLEGPTGETQYF. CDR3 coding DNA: TGCGCCAGCAGCTTGGAAGGCCCAACGGGAGAGACCCAGTACTTC.

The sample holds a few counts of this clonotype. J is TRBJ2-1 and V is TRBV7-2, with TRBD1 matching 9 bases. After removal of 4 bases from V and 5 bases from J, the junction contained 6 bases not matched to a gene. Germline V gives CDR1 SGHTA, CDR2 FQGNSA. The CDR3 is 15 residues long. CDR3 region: CASSWDRATHNEQFF. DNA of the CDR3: TGTGCCAGCAGCTGGGACAGGGCTACTCACAATGAGCAGTTCTTC.

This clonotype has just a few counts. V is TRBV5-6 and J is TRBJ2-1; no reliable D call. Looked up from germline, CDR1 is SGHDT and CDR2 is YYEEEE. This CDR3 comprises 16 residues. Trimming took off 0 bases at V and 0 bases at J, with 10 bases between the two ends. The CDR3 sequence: CASSLEAVSSYNEQFF. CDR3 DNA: TGTGCCAGCAGCTTGGAAGCCGTCAGCTCCTACAATGAGCAGTTCTTC.

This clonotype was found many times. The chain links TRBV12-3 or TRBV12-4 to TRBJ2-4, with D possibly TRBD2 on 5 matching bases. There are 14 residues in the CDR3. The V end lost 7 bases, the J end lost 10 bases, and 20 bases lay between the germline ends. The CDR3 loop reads CASTLGSGVGIQYF. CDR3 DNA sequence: TGTGCCAGCACCTTAGGGTCCGGGGTGGGGATTCAGTACTTC.

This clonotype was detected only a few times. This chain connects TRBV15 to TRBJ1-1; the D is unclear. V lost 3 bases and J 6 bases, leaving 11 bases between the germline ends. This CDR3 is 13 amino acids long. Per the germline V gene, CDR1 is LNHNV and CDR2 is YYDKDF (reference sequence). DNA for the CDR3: TGTGCCACCAGCAGCTCCTCACGGGCTGAAGCTTTCTTT. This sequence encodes CATSSSSRAEAFF.

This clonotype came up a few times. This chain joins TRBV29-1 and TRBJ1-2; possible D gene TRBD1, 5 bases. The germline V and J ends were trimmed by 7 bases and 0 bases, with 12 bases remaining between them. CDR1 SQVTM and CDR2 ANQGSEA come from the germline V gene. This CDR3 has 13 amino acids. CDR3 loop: CSALDISNYGYTF. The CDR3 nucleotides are TGCAGCGCTCTGGACATATCTAACTATGGCTACACCTTC. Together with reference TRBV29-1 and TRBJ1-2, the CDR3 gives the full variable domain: SAVISQKPSRDICQRGTSLTIQCQVDSQVTMMFWYRQQPGQSLTLIATANQGSEATYESGFVIDKFPISRPNLTFSTLTVSNMSPEDSSIYLCSALDISNYGYTFGSGTRLTVV.

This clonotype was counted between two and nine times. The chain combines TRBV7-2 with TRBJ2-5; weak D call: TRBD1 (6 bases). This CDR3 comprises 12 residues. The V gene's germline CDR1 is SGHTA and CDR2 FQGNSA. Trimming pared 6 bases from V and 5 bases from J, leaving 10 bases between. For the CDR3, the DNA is TGTGCCAGCAGACAGGGAACGGAGACCCAGTACTTC. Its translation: CASRQGTETQYF.

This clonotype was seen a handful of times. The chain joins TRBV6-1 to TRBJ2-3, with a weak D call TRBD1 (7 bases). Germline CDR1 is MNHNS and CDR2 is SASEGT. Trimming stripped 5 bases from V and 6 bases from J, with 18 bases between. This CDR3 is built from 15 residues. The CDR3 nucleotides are TGTGCCAGCAGTCGGACAGGTCCAGGAGGGGATACGCAGTATTTT. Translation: CASSRTGPGGDTQYF.

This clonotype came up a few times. This CDR3 reads CASSSIGESQPYEQYF. CDR3 DNA sequence: TGTGCCAGCAGTTCCATAGGAGAGTCACAGCCCTACGAGCAGTACTTC. The chain is built from TRBV6-2 or TRBV6-3 and TRBJ2-7; D gene uncertain. From germline, CDR1 is MNHEY and CDR2 SVGEGT. The length of the CDR3 is 16 residues. Trimming pared 4 bases from V and 2 bases from J, leaving 18 bases between.